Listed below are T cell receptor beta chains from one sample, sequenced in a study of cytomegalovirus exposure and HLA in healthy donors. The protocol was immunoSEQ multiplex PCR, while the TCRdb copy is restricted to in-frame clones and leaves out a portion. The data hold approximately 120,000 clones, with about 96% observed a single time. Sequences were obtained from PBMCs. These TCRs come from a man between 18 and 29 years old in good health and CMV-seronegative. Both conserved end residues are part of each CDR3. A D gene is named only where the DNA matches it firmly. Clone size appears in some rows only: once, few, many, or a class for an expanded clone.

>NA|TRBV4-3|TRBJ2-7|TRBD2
CASSQAEIAGGNSYEQYF
TGCGCCAGCAGCCAAGCGGAAATAGCGGGGGGGAACTCCTACGAGCAGTACTTC
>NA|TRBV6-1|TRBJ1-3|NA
CASVGQSGNTIYF
TGTGCCAGCGTTGGACAGTCTGGAAACACCATATATTTT
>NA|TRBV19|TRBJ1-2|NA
CASSRTLAGGYTF
TGTGCCAGTAGCCGGACACTCGCCGGGGGCTACACCTTC
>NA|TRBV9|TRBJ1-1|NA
CASSEPPGKNTEAFF
TGTGCCAGCAGCGAACCCCCCGGGAAGAACACTGAAGCTTTCTTT
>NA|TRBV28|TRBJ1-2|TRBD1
CASSPAGQGRANYGYTF
TGTGCCAGCAGTCCCGCCGGACAGGGGAGAGCTAACTATGGCTACACCTTC
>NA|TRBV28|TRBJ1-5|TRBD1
CASSKQTGGNQPQHF
TGTGCCAGCAGCAAACAGACAGGGGGCAATCAGCCCCAGCATTTT
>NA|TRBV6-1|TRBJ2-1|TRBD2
CAFGTTTLDEQFF
TGTGCCTTCGGGACTACAACGCTCGATGAGCAGTTCTTC
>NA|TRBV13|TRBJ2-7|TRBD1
CASSWGQGNEQYF
TGTGCCAGCAGCTGGGGACAGGGGAACGAGCAGTACTTC
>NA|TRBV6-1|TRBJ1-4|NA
CASSEQGLTNEKLFF
TGTGCCAGCAGTGAACAGGGGCTCACTAATGAAAAACTGTTTTTT
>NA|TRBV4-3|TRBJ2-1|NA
CASSQGYSKYNEQFF
TGCGCCAGCAGCCAAGGATACTCCAAATACAATGAGCAGTTCTTC
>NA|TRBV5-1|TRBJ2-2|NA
CASSFRGANTGELFF
TGCGCCAGCAGCTTTCGGGGGGCCAACACCGGGGAGCTGTTTTTT
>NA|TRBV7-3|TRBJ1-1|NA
CASREGQLNTEAFF
TGTGCCAGCAGGGAGGGGCAGTTGAACACTGAAGCTTTCTTT
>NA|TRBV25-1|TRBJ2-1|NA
CASSEGSGSYNEQFF
TGTGCCAGCAGTGAAGGATCGGGGTCCTACAATGAGCAGTTCTTC
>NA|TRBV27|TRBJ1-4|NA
CASSPLPETNEKLFF
TGTGCCAGCAGTCCGTTACCCGAGACTAATGAAAAACTGTTTTTT
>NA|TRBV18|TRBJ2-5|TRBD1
CASSPVLQGGKTQYF
TGTGCCAGCTCACCAGTACTACAGGGGGGAAAGACCCAGTACTTC
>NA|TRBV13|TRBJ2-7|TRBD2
CASSSASGGTLSSYEQYF
TGTGCCAGCAGCTCCGCTAGCGGGGGGACCCTAAGCTCCTACGAGCAGTACTTC
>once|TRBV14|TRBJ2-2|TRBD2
CASGTTNTGELFF
TGTGCCAGCGGGACTACGAACACCGGGGAGCTGTTTTTT
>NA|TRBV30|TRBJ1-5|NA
CAWRNRDDGNQPQHF
TGTGCCTGGAGGAACAGGGACGATGGCAATCAGCCCCAGCATTTT
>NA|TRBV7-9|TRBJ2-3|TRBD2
CASSRTSGRATDTQYF
TGTGCCAGCAGCCGCACTAGCGGGAGGGCCACAGATACGCAGTATTTT
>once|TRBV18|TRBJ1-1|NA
CASSPPGLMNTEAFF
TGTGCCAGCTCACCCCCAGGGCTCATGAACACTGAAGCTTTCTTT
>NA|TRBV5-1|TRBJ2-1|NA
CASSLVAVLSYNEQFF
TGCGCCAGCAGCTTGGTAGCGGTCCTCTCCTACAATGAGCAGTTCTTC
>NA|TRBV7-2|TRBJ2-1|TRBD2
CASSPRAGYYNEQFF
TGTGCCAGCAGCCCCAGAGCGGGATACTACAATGAGCAGTTCTTC
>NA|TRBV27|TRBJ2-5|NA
CASGHPDRQYQETQYF
TGTGCCAGCGGCCACCCGGACAGACAGTACCAAGAGACCCAGTACTTC
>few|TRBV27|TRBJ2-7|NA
CASSLVSRRSEQYF
TGTGCCAGCAGTTTAGTCTCCCGGAGATCCGAGCAGTACTTC
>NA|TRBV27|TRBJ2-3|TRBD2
CASRLAGGPLNTQYF
TGTGCCAGCCGACTAGCGGGAGGGCCCTTAAATACGCAGTATTTT
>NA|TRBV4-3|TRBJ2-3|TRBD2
CATGGSIAGGTDTQYF
TGCGCCACCGGAGGTTCGATAGCGGGAGGCACAGATACGCAGTATTTT